A selection of T cell receptor beta chains follows, all from one sample in a study of shared clonotypes between healthy human individuals. TCRdb's table, derived via immunoSEQ multiplex PCR, lists solely in-frame clones and lacks some. Of 470,000 or so clones listed, 81% are singletons. Sequencing was carried out using PBMCs. Source of these receptors: a middle-aged woman in good health. Some clones in this sample may be carry-over from other donors' samples. The CDR3 runs from the conserved cysteine through the conserved F or W. Fields, in order: D gene, clone size, J gene, V gene, CDR3 DNA, CDR3 protein. The D gene is left open where the match is weak. Some rows mark clone size as missing; the rest say once, few, many or name a class of expanded clone.

D gene: .
clone size: .
J gene: TRBJ2-7
V gene: TRBV28
CDR3 DNA: TGTGCCGCCTCTACGGCGGGCCTCTACGAGCAGTACTTC
CDR3 protein: CAASTAGLYEQYF

D gene: TRBD1
clone size: .
J gene: TRBJ2-7
V gene: TRBV28
CDR3 DNA: TGTGCCAGCAGTTTCGGACAGGGGGCGCGTGAGCAGTACTTC
CDR3 protein: CASSFGQGAREQYF

D gene: .
clone size: .
J gene: TRBJ2-5
V gene: TRBV5-1
CDR3 DNA: TGCGCCAGCAGCTTGGCAGGTAGTGAAGAGACCCAGTACTTC
CDR3 protein: CASSLAGSEETQYF

D gene: .
clone size: .
J gene: TRBJ1-5
V gene: TRBV6-1
CDR3 DNA: TGTGCCAGCAGAAGTAGCAATCAGCCCCAGCATTTT
CDR3 protein: CASRSSNQPQHF

D gene: .
clone size: .
J gene: TRBJ1-3
V gene: TRBV30
CDR3 DNA: TGTGCCTGGAGTGTACCCTGGGGAGGTTTACTCTCTGGAAACACCATATATTTT
CDR3 protein: CAWSVPWGGLLSGNTIYF

D gene: .
clone size: .
J gene: TRBJ2-7
V gene: TRBV7-6
CDR3 DNA: TGTGCCAGCAGCTTAGTGATCGCCGGCTACGAGCAGTACTTC
CDR3 protein: CASSLVIAGYEQYF

D gene: TRBD1
clone size: once
J gene: TRBJ2-5
V gene: TRBV18
CDR3 DNA: TGTGCCAGCTCACCTTTTACAGGGGTTCAAGAGACCCAGTACTTC
CDR3 protein: CASSPFTGVQETQYF

D gene: TRBD2
clone size: .
J gene: TRBJ2-1
V gene: TRBV29-1
CDR3 DNA: TGCAGCGTTGAGGAGGTAGCGGGAGCCGGGGTTGAGCAGTTCTTC
CDR3 protein: CSVEEVAGAGVEQFF

D gene: .
clone size: .
J gene: TRBJ1-5
V gene: TRBV5-8
CDR3 DNA: TGTGCCAGCAGCCAAGATTCAGGGAGCCATCAGCCCCAGCATTTT
CDR3 protein: CASSQDSGSHQPQHF

D gene: .
clone size: .
J gene: TRBJ2-5
V gene: TRBV29-1
CDR3 DNA: TGCAGCGTTGATAACCACCAAGAGACCCAGTACTTC
CDR3 protein: CSVDNHQETQYF

D gene: TRBD2
clone size: .
J gene: TRBJ2-1
V gene: TRBV2
CDR3 DNA: TGTGCCAGCACTTCAGCGGGGGGCTCGTACAATGAGCAGTTCTTC
CDR3 protein: CASTSAGGSYNEQFF

D gene: .
clone size: .
J gene: TRBJ1-5
V gene: TRBV4-1
CDR3 DNA: TGCGCCAGCAGCCAGAACCTGTTGGATCAGCCCCAGCATTTT
CDR3 protein: CASSQNLLDQPQHF

D gene: TRBD2
clone size: .
J gene: TRBJ2-5
V gene: TRBV12-5
CDR3 DNA: TGTGCTAGTGGTTTGTTTGGGATAGCGGGAGTCCAAGAGACCCAGTACTTC
CDR3 protein: CASGLFGIAGVQETQYF

D gene: .
clone size: .
J gene: TRBJ2-1
V gene: TRBV9
CDR3 DNA: TGTGCCAGCAGCGGGGCCCCACACAATGAGCAGTTCTTC
CDR3 protein: CASSGAPHNEQFF

D gene: .
clone size: .
J gene: TRBJ2-7
V gene: TRBV6-1
CDR3 DNA: TGTGCCAGCAGTGCCGACTCTGATTCCTACGAGCAGTACTTC
CDR3 protein: CASSADSDSYEQYF

D gene: TRBD2
clone size: .
J gene: TRBJ2-3
V gene: TRBV6-5
CDR3 DNA: TGTGCCAGCAGTTCCGGACTAGCGGGACCAGATACGCAGTATTTT
CDR3 protein: CASSSGLAGPDTQYF

D gene: .
clone size: .
J gene: TRBJ2-3
V gene: TRBV4-1
CDR3 DNA: TGCGCCAGCAGCCAAGTAGCGGCTAGCACAGATACGCAGTATTTT
CDR3 protein: CASSQVAASTDTQYF

D gene: .
clone size: .
J gene: TRBJ2-4
V gene: TRBV19
CDR3 DNA: TGTGCCAGTGCCGGGACCAACGCCAAAAACATTCAGTACTTC
CDR3 protein: CASAGTNAKNIQYF

D gene: .
clone size: .
J gene: TRBJ1-1
V gene: TRBV18
CDR3 DNA: TGTGCCAGCTCACCGCCACCCAGGGGTTACACCAACACTGAAGCTTTCTTT
CDR3 protein: CASSPPPRGYTNTEAFF

D gene: TRBD1
clone size: .
J gene: TRBJ1-2
V gene: TRBV28
CDR3 DNA: TGTGCCAGCAGTTCGATTCCGACAGGGGGCCCTAACTATGGCTACACCTTC
CDR3 protein: CASSSIPTGGPNYGYTF

D gene: .
clone size: few
J gene: TRBJ1-1
V gene: TRBV6-1
CDR3 DNA: TGTGCCAGCAGGATGAGGGGCGGGGGTGAAGCTTTCTTT
CDR3 protein: CASRMRGGGEAFF

D gene: .
clone size: .
J gene: TRBJ2-3
V gene: TRBV29-1
CDR3 DNA: TGCAGCGTTGAAGAGGTGGGCACCTCAGATACGCAGTATTTT
CDR3 protein: CSVEEVGTSDTQYF

D gene: .
clone size: .
J gene: TRBJ2-2
V gene: TRBV30
CDR3 DNA: TGTGCCTGGAGTCTGGCTAGCCACCGGGGCACCGGGGAGCTGTTTTTT
CDR3 protein: CAWSLASHRGTGELFF

D gene: .
clone size: once
J gene: TRBJ2-1
V gene: TRBV7-2
CDR3 DNA: TGTGCCAGCAGCTTAGGGGCGGGGACCCCAGACAATGAGCAGTTCTTC
CDR3 protein: CASSLGAGTPDNEQFF

D gene: .
clone size: .
J gene: TRBJ2-2
V gene: TRBV28
CDR3 DNA: TGTGCCAGCAAAGTCAACACCGGGGAGCTGTTTTTT
CDR3 protein: CASKVNTGELFF

D gene: .
clone size: .
J gene: TRBJ2-5
V gene: TRBV30
CDR3 DNA: TGTGCCGGTGGGGGCGCTCAAGAGACCCAGTACTTC
CDR3 protein: CAGGGAQETQYF

D gene: .
clone size: .
J gene: TRBJ1-2
V gene: TRBV7-2
CDR3 DNA: TGTGCCAGCAGCTTAGGAGGCCAGGGCTATGGCTACACCTTC
CDR3 protein: CASSLGGQGYGYTF

D gene: TRBD2
clone size: .
J gene: TRBJ2-5
V gene: TRBV28
CDR3 DNA: TGTGCCAGCAGTTTAGCGGGAGGAAACCAAGAGACCCAGTACTTC
CDR3 protein: CASSLAGGNQETQYF

D gene: TRBD2
clone size: .
J gene: TRBJ2-5
V gene: TRBV29-1
CDR3 DNA: TGCAGCGTCGCCGGGACTAGCGGGAGTGGATGGGAGACCCAGTACTTC
CDR3 protein: CSVAGTSGSGWETQYF

D gene: TRBD2
clone size: few
J gene: TRBJ2-7
V gene: TRBV11-2
CDR3 DNA: TGTGCCAGCAGCTTGGCGGGAGGGGCGAACTACGAGCAGTACTTC
CDR3 protein: CASSLAGGANYEQYF

D gene: TRBD1
clone size: many
J gene: TRBJ1-4
V gene: TRBV6-1
CDR3 DNA: TGTGCCAGCAGTGAGGGAAAGGGGACAGGTGGTGAAAAACTGTTTTTT
CDR3 protein: CASSEGKGTGGEKLFF

D gene: .
clone size: many
J gene: TRBJ1-1
V gene: TRBV5-6
CDR3 DNA: TGTGCCAGCACGAGGCGGACGCCCACAGGAGCGGCTTTCTTT
CDR3 protein: CASTRRTPTGAAFF

D gene: .
clone size: .
J gene: TRBJ2-7
V gene: TRBV25-1
CDR3 DNA: TGTGCCAGCAGTGAAACCCCCGGGACATCAAAAAGCTACGAGCAGTACTTC
CDR3 protein: CASSETPGTSKSYEQYF

D gene: TRBD1
clone size: .
J gene: TRBJ2-3
V gene: TRBV7-3
CDR3 DNA: TGTGCCAGCAGCCCGAGAGGACAGGGCCTTTGGACAGATACGCAGTATTTT
CDR3 protein: CASSPRGQGLWTDTQYF

D gene: .
clone size: .
J gene: TRBJ2-1
V gene: TRBV7-3
CDR3 DNA: TGTGCCAGCAGCTCCTACGCTGGGGCCAATGAGCAGTTCTTC
CDR3 protein: CASSSYAGANEQFF

D gene: TRBD2
clone size: .
J gene: TRBJ2-1
V gene: TRBV5-1
CDR3 DNA: TGCGCCAGCAGCCCGGGACTAGCGGGAGGCTACAATGAGCAGTTCTTC
CDR3 protein: CASSPGLAGGYNEQFF

D gene: TRBD1
clone size: .
J gene: TRBJ2-7
V gene: TRBV7-2
CDR3 DNA: TGTGCCAGCAGCTTAGTCGGACAGGGCCACGAGCAGTACTTC
CDR3 protein: CASSLVGQGHEQYF